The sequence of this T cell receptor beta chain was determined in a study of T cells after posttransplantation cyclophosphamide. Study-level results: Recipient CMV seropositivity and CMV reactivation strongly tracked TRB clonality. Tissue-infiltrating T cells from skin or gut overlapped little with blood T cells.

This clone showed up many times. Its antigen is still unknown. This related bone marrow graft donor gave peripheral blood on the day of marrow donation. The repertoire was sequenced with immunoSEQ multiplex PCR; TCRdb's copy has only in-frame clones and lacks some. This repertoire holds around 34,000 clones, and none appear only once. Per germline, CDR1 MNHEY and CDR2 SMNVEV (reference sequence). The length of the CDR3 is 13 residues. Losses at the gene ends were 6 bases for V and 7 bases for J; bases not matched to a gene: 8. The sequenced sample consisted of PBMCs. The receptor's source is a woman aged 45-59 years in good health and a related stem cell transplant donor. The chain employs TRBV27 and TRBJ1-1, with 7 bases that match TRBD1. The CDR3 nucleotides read TGTGCCAGCAGGGCGACAGGGATGCGTGAAGCTTTCTTT. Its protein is CASRATGMREAFF.